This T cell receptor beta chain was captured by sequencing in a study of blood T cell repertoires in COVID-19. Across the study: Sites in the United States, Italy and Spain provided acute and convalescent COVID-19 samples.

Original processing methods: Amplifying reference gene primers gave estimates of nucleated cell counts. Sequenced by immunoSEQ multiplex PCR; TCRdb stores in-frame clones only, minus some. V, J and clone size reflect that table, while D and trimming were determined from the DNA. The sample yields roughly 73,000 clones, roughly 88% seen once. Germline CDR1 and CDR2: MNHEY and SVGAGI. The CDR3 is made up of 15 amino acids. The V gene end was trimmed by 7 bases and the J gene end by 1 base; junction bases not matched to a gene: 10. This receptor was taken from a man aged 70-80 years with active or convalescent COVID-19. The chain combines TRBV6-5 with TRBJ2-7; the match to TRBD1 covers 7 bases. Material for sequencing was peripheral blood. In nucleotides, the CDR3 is TGTGCCAGCACCGACAGGGCACTTCGGTCCTACGAGCAGTACTTC. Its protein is CASTDRALRSYEQYF.